This note documents a single TCR beta chain sequence. Its cognate antigen is unknown. Other nucleotide sequences from this sample produce the same CDR3. Every donor was a healthy person donating bone marrow. In germline, CDR1 is ENHRY, CDR2 SYGVKD. V lost 3 bases to trimming and J lost 3 bases, with 5 bases between them. The length of the CDR3 is 12 residues. This record comes from a study of cytomegalovirus exposure and HLA in healthy donors. PCR was performed using 60 Vbeta and 13 Jbeta primers. TCRdb's table, derived via immunoSEQ multiplex PCR, lists solely in-frame clones and lacks some. The sample includes around 110,000 clones, approximately 81% seen only once; the top ten take over 3.5%. General study points: Most TCR beta V segments were productive about 90% or about 30% of the time in an earlier analysis. A list of about 160 TCR beta chains associated with cytomegalovirus was given. As a later analysis showed, several of the most significant clusters appeared to be linked to common viral pathogens.

Sequencing was performed on PBMCs. This TCR was recovered from a man aged 25-45 years in good health and CMV-seropositive. The J gene is TRBJ1-2, the V gene TRBV10-3, with D unresolved. The CDR3 here is CAISELDYGYTF. CDR3 in DNA: TGTGCCATCAGTGAACTAGACTATGGCTACACCTTC.